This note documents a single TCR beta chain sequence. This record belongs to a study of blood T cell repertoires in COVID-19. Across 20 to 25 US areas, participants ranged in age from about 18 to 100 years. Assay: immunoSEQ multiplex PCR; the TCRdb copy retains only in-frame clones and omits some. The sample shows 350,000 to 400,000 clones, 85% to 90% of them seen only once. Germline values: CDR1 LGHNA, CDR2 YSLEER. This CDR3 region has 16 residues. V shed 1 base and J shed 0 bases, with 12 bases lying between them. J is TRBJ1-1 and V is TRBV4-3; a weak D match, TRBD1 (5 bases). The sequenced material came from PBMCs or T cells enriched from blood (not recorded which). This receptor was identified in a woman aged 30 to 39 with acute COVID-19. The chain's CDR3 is CASSQASTDLNTEAFF. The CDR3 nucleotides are TGCGCCAGCAGCCAAGCTTCGACAGATTTGAACACTGAAGCTTTCTTT.